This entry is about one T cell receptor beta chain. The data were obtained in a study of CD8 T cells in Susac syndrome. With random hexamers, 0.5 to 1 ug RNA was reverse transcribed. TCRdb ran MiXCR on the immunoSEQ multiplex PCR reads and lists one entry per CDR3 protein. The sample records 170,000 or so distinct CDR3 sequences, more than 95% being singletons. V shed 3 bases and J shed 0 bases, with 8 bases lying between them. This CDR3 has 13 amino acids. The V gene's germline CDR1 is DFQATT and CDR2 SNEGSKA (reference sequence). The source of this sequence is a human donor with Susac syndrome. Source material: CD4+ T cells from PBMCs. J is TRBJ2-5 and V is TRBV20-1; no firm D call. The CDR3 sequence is CSASIQNQETQYF. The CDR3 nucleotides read TGCAGTGCTAGTATACAGAACCAAGAGACCCAGTACTTC.